These 30 T cell receptor beta chains were sequenced from one sample in a study of beta chain features in type 1 diabetes. cDNA synthesis used the whole RNA isolate, giving expressed TCRB sequences. Some clones are missing from TCRdb's copy, which holds only in-frame ones; the method was immunoSEQ multiplex PCR. The top ten hold 0.02% to 0.025% of the sample, which has hundreds of thousands of clones, 15% to 20% seen once. The source material was naive CD4+ T cells from blood. These receptors were collected from a woman aged 18-30 years in good health.

The V gene is TRBV7-2, the J gene TRBJ2-3; D not certain. V gave up 0 bases and J gave up 6 bases, with 19 bases separating them. Germline V gene data show CDR1 as SGHTA and CDR2 as FQGNSA. There are 17 residues in the CDR3. The CDR3 nucleotides are TGTGCCAGCAGCTTAGCGCTGGCGGCGCCCGTGAGGGATACGCAGTATTTT. This sequence encodes CASSLALAAPVRDTQYF.

J is TRBJ1-5 and V is TRBV6-5, with 7 bases lining up with TRBD1. The CDR3 spans 15 residues. J gave up 4 bases and V 5 bases, and 8 bases lay outside the gene matches. Per the germline V gene, CDR1 is MNHEY and CDR2 is SVGAGI. The CDR3 here is CASSRTGTFNQPQHF. Here the CDR3 DNA reads TGTGCCAGCAGTCGGACAGGAACCTTTAATCAGCCCCAGCATTTT.

The sample holds a few counts of this clone. The CDR3: CASSLGFAGDAYNEQFF. Written as DNA, the CDR3 is TGTGCCAGCTCACTAGGATTTGCGGGAGACGCCTACAATGAGCAGTTCTTC. The chain recombines TRBV18 with TRBJ2-1, with 7 bases aligning to TRBD2. This CDR3 region has 17 residues. Germline V CDR1 and CDR2: KGHSH, LQKENI. With 4 bases clipped from V and 2 bases from J, the junction kept 11 bases outside the gene matches.

This clone was counted a few times. V and J are TRBV21-1 and TRBJ2-3; whether TRBD2, the table's D call, matches the DNA was not checked. TRBV21-1 is labeled a pseudogene. This CDR3 is built from 17 residues. CDR3 loop: CASSELWDSGGIDTQYF. CDR3 nucleotide sequence: TGTGCCAGCAGCGAGCTGTGGGACTCGGGTGGAATAGATACGCAGTATTTT.

The CDR3 coding sequence is TGTGCCAGCAGCATTCCGAGGGGTGGACGTGGCTACACCTTC. Translation gives CASSIPRGGRGYTF. The V and J genes are TRBV5-6 and TRBJ1-2, with D possibly being TRBD1 (5 bases). The CDR3 is made up of 14 amino acids. The germline V gene encodes CDR1 SGHDT and CDR2 YYEEEE. Trimming removed 4 bases at V and 7 bases at J, with 17 bases between. Full variable domain (rest looked up from reference TRBV5-6 and TRBJ1-2): DAGVTQSPTHLIKTRGQQVTLRCSPKSGHDTVSWYQQALGQGPQFIFQYYEEEERQRGNFPDRFSGHQFPNYSSELNVNALLLGDSALYLCASSIPRGGRGYTFGSGTRLTVV.

The chain combines TRBV4-2 with TRBJ2-1, with D possibly TRBD1 on 6 matching bases. V lost 1 base to trimming and J lost 9 bases, with 16 bases between them. This CDR3 is built from 15 residues. The V gene's germline CDR1 is LGHNA and CDR2 YNFKEQ. This chain's CDR3 is CASSQALQGTGEQFF. DNA of the CDR3: TGTGCCAGCAGCCAAGCCCTACAGGGAACGGGTGAGCAGTTCTTC.

The V call is TRBV9, the J call TRBJ2-1; 9 positions agree with TRBD2. CDR3 length: 16 residues. CDR1 is SGDLS, CDR2 YYNGEE, per germline. After removal of 2 bases from V and 10 bases from J, the junction contained 13 bases not matched to a gene. Here the CDR3 reads CASSVWIAGALSEQFF. CDR3 DNA: TGTGCCAGCAGCGTCTGGATAGCGGGAGCGTTGTCGGAGCAGTTCTTC.

The chain links TRBV5-8 to TRBJ2-7, with 8 bases aligning to TRBD2. Germline V CDR1 and CDR2: SGHTS, YDEGEE. V lost 1 base, J lost 3 bases, and 6 bases stayed unmatched. This CDR3 region has 15 residues. CDR3 sequence: CASSLRLALSYEQYF. In nucleotides, the CDR3 is TGTGCCAGCAGCTTGCGACTAGCGTTAAGCTACGAGCAGTACTTC.

The chain employs TRBV5-4 and TRBJ2-2; D may be TRBD1 or TRBD2 (5 bases each). This CDR3 comprises 14 residues. The germline gives CDR1 SGHNT, CDR2 YYREEE (reference sequence). V lost 6 bases to trimming and J lost 0 bases, with 9 bases between them. CDR3 in DNA: TGTGCCAGCAACCCGGGACCGAACACCGGGGAGCTGTTTTTT. Encoded protein: CASNPGPNTGELFF.

The gene calls are TRBV6-6 and TRBJ2-1; 7 positions match TRBD2. The CDR3 sequence is 15 residues long. Trimming cost V 2 bases and J 3 bases; bases outside gene matches: 4. Germline CDR1 MNHNY, CDR2 SVGAGI (reference sequence). CDR3 sequence (DNA): TGTGCCAGCAGTTACGGGAGGGAAGACTACAATGAGCAGTTCTTC. It is translated as CASSYGREDYNEQFF.

This clone was found a few times. The chain carries TRBV18 and TRBJ2-2; the D gene could be TRBD1 or TRBD2 (5 bases each). Trimming shortened V by 5 bases and J by 5 bases, and 18 bases separated the two germline ends. Germline V gives CDR1 KGHSH, CDR2 LQKENI. The CDR3 loop spans 16 amino acids. CDR3 nucleotides: TGTGCCAGCTCAGCTGTCTCCGGGACCCGGACCGGGGAGCTGTTTTTT. As protein: CASSAVSGTRTGELFF. Using reference TRBV18 and TRBJ2-2 for the parts outside the CDR3, the full variable domain is NAGVMQNPRHLVRRRGQEARLRCSPMKGHSHVYWYRQLPEEGLKFMVYLQKENIIDESGMPKERFSAEFPKEGPSILRIQQVVRGDSAAYFCASSAVSGTRTGELFFGEGSRLTVL.

The chain links TRBV11-2 to TRBJ1-2, with D perhaps matching TRBD1 (5 bases). V lost 6 bases, J lost 2 bases, and 13 bases lay in between. Germline-derived CDR1 and CDR2 are SGHAT and FQNNGV. The length of the CDR3 is 14 residues. Written as DNA, the CDR3 is TGTGCCAGCAGTCCTGGACGGGACAACTATGGCTACACCTTC. Its translation is CASSPGRDNYGYTF.

This clone has only a few counts. The chain has TRBV5-1 and TRBJ2-2, with no clear D. The CDR3 length is 16 residues. Germline-derived CDR1 and CDR2 are SGHRS and YFSETQ. Trimming cost V 1 base and J 0 bases, with 10 bases left between them. CDR3 protein: CASSLFGGTNTGELFF. CDR3 nucleotide sequence: TGCGCCAGCAGCTTGTTTGGTGGGACGAACACCGGGGAGCTGTTTTTT.

This clone turned up a few times. The chain combines TRBV11-2 with TRBJ2-1; 9 bases map to TRBD2. With V trimmed by 3 bases and J by 0 bases, 6 bases remained unmatched. Germline CDR1 and CDR2: SGHAT and FQNNGV. The CDR3 contains 17 residues. CDR3 residues: CASSFRLAENSYNEQFF. The DNA for the CDR3 is TGTGCCAGCAGCTTTCGACTAGCGGAGAACTCCTACAATGAGCAGTTCTTC. Full variable domain (outside the CDR3, taken from reference TRBV11-2 and TRBJ2-1): EAGVAQSPRYKIIEKRQSVAFWCNPISGHATLYWYQQILGQGPKLLIQFQNNGVVDDSQLPKDRFSAERLKGVDSTLKIQPAKLEDSAVYLCASSFRLAENSYNEQFFGPGTRLTVL.

This clone came up a few times. The rearrangement uses TRBV7-8 and TRBJ1-2, with 8 bases lining up with TRBD1. Germline CDR1 reads SGHVS; CDR2 reads FQNEAQ. V dropped 6 bases and J dropped 2; count of bases not matched to a gene: 8. The CDR3 is 15 residues long. The CDR3 loop reads CASREQGAMNYGYTF. The DNA for the CDR3 is TGTGCCAGCAGGGAGCAGGGGGCGATGAACTATGGCTACACCTTC.

This clone has just a few counts. V gene TRBV19 combines with J gene TRBJ1-2; D remains unclear. V was trimmed by 2 bases and J by 8 bases, leaving 18 bases between them. Germline CDR1 is LNHDA and CDR2 is SQIVND (reference sequence). The CDR3 runs 15 residues. The CDR3 nucleotides read TGTGCCAGTAGTATAACCCCGGGCAACTTCGGGGGCTACACCTTC. It translates to CASSITPGNFGGYTF.

This clone has just a few counts. The chain has TRBV27 and TRBJ2-2; 7 nucleotides line up with TRBD1. Per the germline V gene, CDR1 is MNHEY and CDR2 is SMNVEV (reference sequence). The CDR3 contains 14 residues. With 4 bases clipped from V and 3 bases from J, the junction kept 2 bases outside the gene matches. CDR3 in DNA: TGTGCCAGCAGTTACGACAGGGACACCGGGGAGCTGTTTTTT. It encodes CASSYDRDTGELFF.

Worth noting for this clone: The same CDR3 arises from other DNA sequences in this sample as well. The CDR3 DNA reads TGTGCCACCAGCAGAGGACCAGGGGAGACCCAGTACTTC. Protein product: CATSRGPGETQYF. V and J are TRBV15 and TRBJ2-5, with D perhaps matching TRBD1 (5 bases). Germline V gives CDR1 LNHNV, CDR2 YYDKDF (reference sequence). Trimming removed 1 base at V and 5 bases at J, with 8 bases between. This CDR3 is built from 13 residues.

The chain employs TRBV7-2 and TRBJ2-5; the match to TRBD2 covers 8 bases. Trimming at V came to 4 bases and at J to 4 bases, leaving 11 bases not matched to a gene. The CDR3 consists of 16 residues. The germline CDR1 and CDR2 sequences are SGHTA and FQGNSA. CDR3 bases: TGTGCCAGCAGCTCGGGGGGGCACTACTGGGGAGAGACCCAGTACTTC. Its protein product is CASSSGGHYWGETQYF.

The chain carries TRBV6-6 and TRBJ2-1; unclear D gene. The CDR3 runs to 16 residues. Between the trimmed V and J ends, which lost 0 bases and 8 bases, there was a span of 17 bases. Germline V lookup: CDR1 MNHNY, CDR2 SVGAGI (reference sequence). The CDR3 DNA follows: TGTGCCAGCAGTTACTCGAGAGTTCGGCAGATTCATGAGCAGTTCTTC. Translating it yields CASSYSRVRQIHEQFF.

The gene calls are TRBV10-3 and TRBJ1-1; D is unresolved. Germline V gives CDR1 ENHRY, CDR2 SYGVKD. This CDR3 comprises 14 residues. V was shortened by 0 bases and J by 5 bases, with 10 bases between the two germline ends. This CDR3 reads CAISESNGRTEAFF. DNA for the CDR3: TGTGCCATCAGTGAGTCGAACGGGAGGACTGAAGCTTTCTTT.

V is TRBV5-1 and J is TRBJ2-5; D call uncertain. The CDR3 is made up of 14 amino acids. Germline assignment: CDR1 SGHRS and CDR2 YFSETQ. V was clipped by 2 bases and J by 6 bases, with 14 bases between them. CDR3 residues: CASSLEYLRQTQYF. The CDR3 nucleotides read TGCGCCAGCAGCTTAGAGTACCTGCGGCAGACCCAGTACTTC.

In this sample, this clone turned up a few times. The gene calls are TRBV18 and TRBJ2-3; D is unclear. There are 18 residues in the CDR3. Germline CDR1 KGHSH, CDR2 LQKENI. V lost 2 bases and J lost 2, with 20 bases in between. The CDR3, as DNA: TGTGCCAGCTCACCATCTCTCTTATCGGAGAACTTCACAGATACGCAGTATTTT. The encoded protein is CASSPSLLSENFTDTQYF.

The chain recombines TRBV9 with TRBJ2-3, with D perhaps TRBD2 (6 bases). This CDR3 spans 16 amino acids. Deletions cut 0 bases from V and 0 bases from J, with 11 bases between. Per the germline V gene, CDR1 is SGDLS and CDR2 is YYNGEE. CDR3 in DNA: TGTGCCAGCAGCGTAGGTGGGAGGTCGAGCACAGATACGCAGTATTTT. This gives the protein CASSVGGRSSTDTQYF.

This clone was observed a handful of times. V and J are TRBV9 and TRBJ1-2, with D unclear. The V end was cut by 0 bases, the J end by 6 bases, with 18 bases between. The CDR3 has 16 amino acids. Germline V gene data show CDR1 as SGDLS and CDR2 as YYNGEE. The CDR3 DNA sequence: TGTGCCAGCAGCGTAGCTTCCGTTGGGGAGAGGGATGGCTACACCTTC. Translating it yields CASSVASVGERDGYTF.

CDR3 nucleotides: TGTGCCAGCAGTTCGGGGAAAGAAGCTTTCTTT. Translation: CASSSGKEAFF. This chain links TRBV2 with TRBJ1-1; D is ambiguous. The CDR3 contains 11 residues. Germline assignment: CDR1 SNHLY and CDR2 FYNNEI. V was clipped by 5 bases and J by 8 bases, with 9 bases between them.

This sequence joins TRBV11-3 and TRBJ2-7, with 7 bases identical to TRBD2. Germline values: CDR1 SGHNT, CDR2 YENEEA. CDR3 length: 13 amino acids. J gave up 1 base and V 6 bases, and 3 bases lay outside the gene matches. CDR3 in amino acids: CASSRGGSYEQYF. DNA of the CDR3: TGTGCCAGCAGTCGGGGAGGGTCCTACGAGCAGTACTTC.

The CDR3 DNA reads TGTGCCAGCAGCCTGGAAGTGAACACCGGGGAGCTGTTTTTT. Encoded protein: CASSLEVNTGELFF. V is TRBV7-9 and J is TRBJ2-2; no clear D. The germline V gene has CDR1 SEHNR and CDR2 FQNEAQ (reference sequence). Deletions cut 5 bases from V and 1 base from J, with 8 bases between. There are 14 residues in the CDR3. Drawing the rest from reference TRBV7-9 and TRBJ2-2, the complete variable domain is DTGVSQNPRHKITKRGQNVTFRCDPISEHNRLYWYRQTLGQGPEFLTYFQNEAQLEKSRLLSDRFSAERPKGSFSTLEIQRTEQGDSAMYLCASSLEVNTGELFFGEGSRLTVL.

The CDR3, as DNA: TGTGCCAGCAGCTTCAGGGGGACCTCTGGAAACACCATATATTTT. It codes for CASSFRGTSGNTIYF. J is TRBJ1-3 and V is TRBV7-9, with 7 bases matching TRBD1. The CDR3 spans 15 residues. V trimming: 3 bases; J trimming: 0 bases; junction bases outside the gene matches: 2. Looked up from germline, CDR1 is SEHNR and CDR2 is FQNEAQ (reference sequence).

The chain combines TRBV19 with TRBJ1-4; D is possibly TRBD1 (5 bases). Germline assignment: CDR1 LNHDA and CDR2 SQIVND (reference sequence). V lost 6 bases and J lost 8, with 10 bases in between. There are 12 residues in the CDR3. CDR3 residues: CASRSRDEKLFF. CDR3 DNA: TGTGCCAGTAGGTCCAGGGACGAAAAACTGTTTTTT.